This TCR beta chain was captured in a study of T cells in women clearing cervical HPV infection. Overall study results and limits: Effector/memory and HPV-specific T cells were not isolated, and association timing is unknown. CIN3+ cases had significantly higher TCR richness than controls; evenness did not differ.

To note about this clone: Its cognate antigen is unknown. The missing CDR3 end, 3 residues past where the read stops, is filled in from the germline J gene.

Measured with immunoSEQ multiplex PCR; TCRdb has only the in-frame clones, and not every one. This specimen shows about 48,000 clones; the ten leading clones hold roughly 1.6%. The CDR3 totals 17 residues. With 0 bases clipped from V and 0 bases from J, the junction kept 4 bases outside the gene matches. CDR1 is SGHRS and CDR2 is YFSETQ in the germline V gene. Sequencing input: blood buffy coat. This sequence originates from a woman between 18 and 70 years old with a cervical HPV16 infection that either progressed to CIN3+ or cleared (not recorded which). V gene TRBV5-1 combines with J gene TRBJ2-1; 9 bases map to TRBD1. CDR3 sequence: CASSLVGQGSSYNEQFF. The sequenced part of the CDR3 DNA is TGCGCCAGCAGCTTGGTTGGACAGGGGTCCTCCTACAATGAG. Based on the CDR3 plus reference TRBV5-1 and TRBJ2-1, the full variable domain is KAGVTQTPRYLIKTRGQQVTLSCSPISGHRSVSWYQQTPGQGLQFLFEYFSETQRNKGNFPGRFSGRQFSNSRSEMNVSTLELGDSALYLCASSLVGQGSSYNEQFFGPGTRLTVL.